The next 18 T cell receptor beta chains were all read from a single sample in a study of T cell responses to AZD1222 COVID-19 vaccine. This table comes from immunoSEQ multiplex PCR, and its TCRdb copy is limited to in-frame clones, with some not included. Of nearly 110,000 clones in the sample, 85% to 90% were seen once. The source material was peripheral blood, sampled on day 0 of AZD1222 vaccination. The source of these receptors is an adult in good health.

The chain uses TRBV4-1 and TRBJ2-1; 11 positions match TRBD1. This CDR3 has 16 amino acids. Germline values: CDR1 MGHRA, CDR2 YSYEKL. The junction had 9 bases not matched to a gene; V was cut back by 4 bases and J by 7 bases. CDR3 DNA sequence: TGCGCCAGCAGCCGGACGAGGACAGGGGGCCGGAATGAGCAGTTCTTC. Residues: CASSRTRTGGRNEQFF.

V and J are TRBV6-5 and TRBJ2-6; D gene unclear. The CDR3 is made up of 15 amino acids. Germline CDR1 and CDR2: MNHEY and SVGAGI. V was trimmed by 9 bases and J by 4 bases, leaving 16 bases between them. For the CDR3, the DNA is TGTGCCAGTAGCCAGACCTACCTCGGGGCCAACGTCCTGACTTTC. Amino acids: CASSQTYLGANVLTF.

The chain combines TRBV5-1 with TRBJ1-1, with 8 bases identical to TRBD1. This CDR3 has 13 residues. Trimming cost V 7 bases and J 4 bases; bases outside gene matches: 6. Germline CDR1 and CDR2: SGHRS and YFSETQ. CDR3 in amino acids: CASGQGIGTEAFF. In nucleotides, the CDR3 is TGCGCCAGCGGACAGGGAATTGGCACTGAAGCTTTCTTT.

The gene calls are TRBV19 and TRBJ1-5; 7 bases agree with TRBD1. V gave up 1 base and J gave up 7 bases; unmatched junction bases: 7. Germline V CDR1 and CDR2: LNHDA, SQIVND (reference sequence). The CDR3 runs 15 residues. CDR3 protein: CASSIVQGVRQPQHF. The CDR3 DNA sequence: TGTGCCAGTAGTATAGTTCAGGGGGTACGGCAGCCCCAGCATTTT.

This chain uses TRBV6-6 with TRBJ2-1; 9 nucleotides line up with TRBD1. CDR3 length: 14 amino acids. Germline lookup yields CDR1 MNHNY and CDR2 SVGAGI (reference sequence). The V gene end was trimmed by 6 bases and the J gene end by 8 bases; junction bases not matched to a gene: 8. The CDR3 DNA follows: TGTGCCAGCAGGGGACAGGGCTCCAGCGATGAGCAGTTCTTC. Translation: CASRGQGSSDEQFF.

The J gene is TRBJ2-7, the V gene TRBV6-6, with 8 bases lining up with TRBD1. The junction had 5 bases not matched to a gene; V was cut back by 7 bases and J by 0 bases. This CDR3 is built from 14 residues. Germline V lookup: CDR1 MNHNY, CDR2 SVGAGI (reference sequence). The CDR3 reads CASTTQGGSYEQYF. The CDR3 nucleotides read TGTGCCAGCACTACACAGGGGGGCTCCTACGAGCAGTACTTC.

This chain connects TRBV5-1 to TRBJ2-7; the D is unclear. Germline V CDR1 and CDR2: SGHRS, YFSETQ. V lost 0 bases, J lost 3 bases, and 7 bases lay in between. CDR3 length equals 13 residues. The chain's CDR3 is CASSLGVDYEQYF. In nucleotides, the CDR3 is TGCGCCAGCAGCTTGGGAGTAGACTACGAGCAGTACTTC.

The chain employs TRBV5-6 and TRBJ2-7; D is ambiguous. Germline V gene lookup returns CDR1 SGHDT and CDR2 YYEEEE. The CDR3 sequence is 12 residues long. Trimming took off 7 bases at V and 2 bases at J, with 10 bases between the two ends. The CDR3 sequence: CASRGPAYEQYF. As DNA, the CDR3 is TGTGCCAGCCGTGGACCGGCCTACGAGCAGTACTTC.

The V and J genes are TRBV3-1 (or the pseudogene TRBV3-2) and TRBJ2-5; TRBD2 matches 11 bases. The CDR3 consists of 13 residues. Per germline, CDR1 LGHDT and CDR2 YNNKEL (reference sequence). The junction had 0 bases not matched to a gene; V was cut back by 4 bases and J by 5 bases. This CDR3 is CASSLAGGETQYF. In DNA form, the CDR3 reads TGTGCCAGCAGCCTAGCGGGAGGGGAGACCCAGTACTTC.

The chain joins TRBV10-3 to TRBJ1-6; a possible D gene is TRBD1 (5 bases). The V gene's germline CDR1 is ENHRY and CDR2 SYGVKD. Trimming pared 10 bases from V and 5 bases from J, leaving 12 bases between. CDR3 size: 13 residues. Here the CDR3 DNA reads TGTGCCACCGGTGGGGGAAATAATTCACCCCTCCACTTT. It codes for CATGGGNNSPLHF.

The chain employs TRBV13 and TRBJ2-1; D is unresolved. This CDR3 spans 15 amino acids. Between the trimmed V and J ends, which lost 8 bases and 0 bases, there was a span of 14 bases. Germline V gives CDR1 PRHDT, CDR2 FYEKMQ (reference sequence). Here the CDR3 DNA reads TGTGCCAGCTCCCCGCGCCGGAGCTCCTACAATGAGCAGTTCTTC. It translates to CASSPRRSSYNEQFF.

The chain employs TRBV28 and TRBJ1-5; no clear D. This CDR3 has 14 amino acids. The V gene lost 6 bases and the J gene lost 2 bases, with 11 bases spanning the gap. The germline V gene has CDR1 MDHEN and CDR2 SYDVKM. CDR3 region: CASRRSGGNQPQHF. CDR3 bases: TGTGCCAGCAGGCGGTCAGGCGGCAATCAGCCCCAGCATTTT.

V and J are TRBV28 and TRBJ1-2; D gene unclear. V dropped 4 bases and J dropped 10 bases, with 13 bases sitting between them. The CDR3 runs to 12 residues. CDR1 and CDR2 (germline): MDHEN, SYDVKM. This CDR3 reads CASSSRRNLYTF. As DNA, the CDR3 is TGTGCCAGCAGTTCCCGACGGAATCTCTACACCTTC.

The chain carries TRBV19 and TRBJ1-1; a weak D match, TRBD1 (5 bases). V was pared by 3 bases and J by 8 bases, with 25 bases between. The CDR3 sequence is 17 residues long. Germline V gene lookup returns CDR1 LNHDA and CDR2 SQIVND (reference sequence). Written as DNA, the CDR3 is TGTGCCAGTAGTATTAGACCGAGCGGGACCCAAATCAACGAAGCTTTCTTT. Protein product: CASSIRPSGTQINEAFF.

V gene TRBV7-9 combines with J gene TRBJ1-1; D is ambiguous. V was trimmed by 5 bases and J by 4 bases, leaving 11 bases between them. Germline V gene sequence: CDR1 SEHNR, CDR2 FQNEAQ (reference sequence). CDR3 length equals 13 residues. The CDR3 reads CASSHYQTTEAFF. The CDR3 DNA sequence: TGTGCCAGCAGCCACTACCAGACCACTGAAGCTTTCTTT.

The chain recombines TRBV3-1 (or the pseudogene TRBV3-2) with TRBJ1-5, with D uncertain. CDR3 size: 13 residues. The germline CDR1 and CDR2 sequences are LGHDT and YNNKEL (reference sequence). Between the trimmed V and J ends, which lost 3 bases and 4 bases, there was a span of 7 bases. The CDR3: CASSQGFNQPQHF. CDR3 bases: TGTGCCAGCAGCCAGGGTTTTAATCAGCCCCAGCATTTT.

The CDR3 nucleotides read TGTGCCAGCAGCTTTGGCAGGGGGAATGAGCAGTTCTTC. Translating gives CASSFGRGNEQFF. The chain combines TRBV11-3 with TRBJ2-1, with 7 bases lining up with TRBD1. This CDR3 contains 13 residues. The germline V gene has CDR1 SGHNT and CDR2 YENEEA. V trimming: 3 bases; J trimming: 7 bases; junction bases outside the gene matches: 3.

The chain is built from TRBV7-8 and TRBJ2-1; possibly TRBD1 for D (6 bases). Germline CDR1 and CDR2: SGHVS and FQNEAQ. The CDR3 sequence is 13 residues long. V lost 7 bases to trimming and J lost 3 bases, with 10 bases between them. The CDR3 sequence: CASTRDIYNEQFF. CDR3 DNA: TGTGCCAGCACCCGGGACATCTACAATGAGCAGTTCTTC.